This entry describes one T cell receptor beta chain. Its matching antigen is unknown. This sample stems from a study of shared clonotypes between healthy human individuals. Terminally differentiated effector memory CD45RA+ cells were left out of the naive CD8 fraction, which was CD45RO-negative and positively selected for CCR7. The CDR3 runs to 14 residues. V was cut by 3 bases and J by 0 bases, with 9 bases left in between. The germline V gene encodes CDR1 SGHTA and CDR2 FQGNSA. Findings and caveats of the study: Sharing across four donors was highest in naive CD4 (about 5%) and lowest in memory CD8 (approximately 0.4%).

Method: immunoSEQ multiplex PCR; TCRdb's copy keeps in-frame clones and lacks some. The sample lists some 1,900,000 clones, about 95% occurring once. This TCR was sampled from a man younger than 35 in good health. Material: naive CD8+ T cells sorted from blood. V usage is TRBV7-2 and J usage is TRBJ2-7, with a weak D call TRBD1 (6 bases). The CDR3 region is CASSFQGYSYEQYF. Here the CDR3 DNA reads TGTGCCAGCAGCTTCCAGGGGTACTCCTACGAGCAGTACTTC.